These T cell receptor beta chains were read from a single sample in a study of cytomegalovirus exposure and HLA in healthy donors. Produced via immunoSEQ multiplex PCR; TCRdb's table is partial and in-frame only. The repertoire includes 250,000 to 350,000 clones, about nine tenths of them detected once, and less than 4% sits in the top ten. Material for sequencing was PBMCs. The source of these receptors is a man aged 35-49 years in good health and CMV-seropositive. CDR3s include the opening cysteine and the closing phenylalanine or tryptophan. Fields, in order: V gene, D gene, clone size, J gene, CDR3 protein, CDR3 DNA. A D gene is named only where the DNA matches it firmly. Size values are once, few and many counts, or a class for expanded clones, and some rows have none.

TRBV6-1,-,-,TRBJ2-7,CASRRRSYEQYF,TGTGCCAGCAGGCGCCGCTCCTACGAGCAGTACTTC
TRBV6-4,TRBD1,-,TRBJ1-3,CASSAPDRDPRTIYF,TGTGCCAGCAGTGCCCCGGACAGGGACCCCCGCACCATATATTTT
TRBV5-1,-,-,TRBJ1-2,CASSEQGLADGYTF,TGCGCCAGCTCTGAACAGGGTCTGGCCGATGGCTACACCTTC
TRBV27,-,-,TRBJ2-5,CASSLGGYQETQYF,TGTGCCAGCAGTTTAGGCGGGTACCAAGAGACCCAGTACTTC
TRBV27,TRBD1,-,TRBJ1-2,CASRRHQGAAVRDEANYGYTF,TGTGCCAGCAGGCGACACCAGGGGGCGGCCGTACGCGATGAAGCTAACTATGGCTACACCTTC
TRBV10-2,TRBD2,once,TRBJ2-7,CASSELLAGSYEQYF,TGCGCCAGCAGTGAGCTACTAGCGGGATCCTACGAGCAGTACTTC
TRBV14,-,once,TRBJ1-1,CASSHGRVFGRNTEAFF,TGTGCCAGCAGCCACGGCAGGGTATTCGGTAGGAACACTGAAGCTTTCTTT
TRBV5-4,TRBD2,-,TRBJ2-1,CASSLAAGAEQFF,TGTGCCAGCAGCTTGGCTGCGGGAGCTGAGCAGTTCTTC
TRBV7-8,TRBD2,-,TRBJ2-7,CASSLARSSGGRWYEQYF,TGTGCCAGCAGCTTAGCCAGGTCCTCGGGCGGGAGGTGGTACGAGCAGTACTTC
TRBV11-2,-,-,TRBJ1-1,CASSLTLGEDTEAFF,TGTGCCAGCAGCTTAACTTTGGGAGAGGACACTGAAGCTTTCTTT
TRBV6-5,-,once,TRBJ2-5,CASSYSPGKETQYF,TGTGCCAGCAGTTACTCGCCAGGGAAAGAGACCCAGTACTTC
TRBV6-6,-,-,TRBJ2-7,CASRKDRDTTYEQYF,TGTGCCAGCAGGAAGGACCGGGACACAACCTACGAGCAGTACTTC
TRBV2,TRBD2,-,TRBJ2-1,CASSELGLAGGNEQFF,TGTGCCAGCAGTGAATTGGGACTAGCGGGAGGGAATGAGCAGTTCTTC
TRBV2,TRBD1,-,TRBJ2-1,CASSPFDRVSYNEQFF,TGTGCCAGCAGTCCTTTCGACAGGGTCTCCTACAATGAGCAGTTCTTC
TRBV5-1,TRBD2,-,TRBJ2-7,CASSPGLPSYEQYF,TGCGCCAGCAGCCCGGGACTACCCTCCTACGAGCAGTACTTC
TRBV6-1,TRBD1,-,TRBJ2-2,CASSRQGTGELFF,TGTGCCAGCAGTAGACAGGGGACCGGGGAGCTGTTTTTT
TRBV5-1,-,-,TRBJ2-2,CASSTGTPNTGELFF,TGCGCCAGCAGCACCGGGACTCCAAACACCGGGGAGCTGTTTTTT
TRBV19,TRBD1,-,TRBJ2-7,CASWDAGTGGSEQYF,TGTGCCAGTTGGGACGCCGGGACAGGGGGTTCCGAGCAGTACTTC
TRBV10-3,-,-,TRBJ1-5,CANSASGDPNQPQHF,TGTGCCAACTCCGCGTCGGGGGACCCCAATCAGCCCCAGCATTTT
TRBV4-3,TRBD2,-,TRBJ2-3,CASSRGGVTDTQYF,TGCGCCAGCAGCCGGGGGGGAGTCACAGATACGCAGTATTTT
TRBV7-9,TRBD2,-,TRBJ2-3,CASSPGTSGKTDTQYF,TGTGCCAGCAGCCCCGGGACTAGCGGGAAGACAGATACGCAGTATTTT
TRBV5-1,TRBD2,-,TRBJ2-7,CASSVVAGEGSYEQYF,TGCGCCAGCAGCGTGGTAGCGGGAGAGGGTTCCTACGAGCAGTACTTC
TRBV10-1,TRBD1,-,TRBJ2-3,CASSPTSTGYSTDTQYF,TGCGCCAGCAGCCCCACCTCGACAGGGTACAGCACAGATACGCAGTATTTT
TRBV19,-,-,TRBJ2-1,CASSEAFEQFF,TGTGCCAGTAGTGAAGCTTTTGAGCAGTTCTTC
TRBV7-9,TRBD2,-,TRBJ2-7,CASSRAGGLASYEQYF,TGTGCCAGCAGCCGCGCCGGTGGACTAGCGTCCTACGAGCAGTACTTC
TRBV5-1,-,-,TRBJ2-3,CASSLGLTDTQYF,TGCGCCAGCAGCTTGGGGCTCACAGATACGCAGTATTTT
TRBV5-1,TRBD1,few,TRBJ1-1,CASSQTSRGHTEAFF,TGCGCCAGCAGTCAAACGTCCAGGGGGCACACTGAAGCTTTCTTT
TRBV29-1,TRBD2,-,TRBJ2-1,CSVHPGLAGGSSYNEQFF,TGCAGCGTCCACCCGGGACTAGCGGGAGGAAGCTCCTACAATGAGCAGTTCTTC
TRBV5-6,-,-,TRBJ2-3,CASVAQGTDTQYF,TGTGCCAGCGTTGCCCAGGGCACAGATACGCAGTATTTT
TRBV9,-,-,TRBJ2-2,CASRGWATTGELFF,TGTGCCAGCAGAGGTTGGGCGACCACCGGGGAGCTGTTTTTT
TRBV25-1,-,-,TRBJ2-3,CASSESTGTDTQYF,TGTGCCAGCAGTGAGAGTACGGGCACAGATACGCAGTATTTT
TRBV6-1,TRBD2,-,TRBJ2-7,CASSEGTSEKQYF,TGTGCCAGCAGTGAAGGGACTAGCGAGAAGCAGTACTTC
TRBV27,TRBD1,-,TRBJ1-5,CASSFGQGDQPQHF,TGTGCCAGCAGCTTCGGACAGGGCGATCAGCCCCAGCATTTT
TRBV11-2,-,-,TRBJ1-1,CASRRADTEAFF,TGTGCCAGCCGCAGAGCGGACACTGAAGCTTTCTTT
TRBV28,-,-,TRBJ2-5,CASSFLETQYF,TGTGCCAGCAGTTTTCTAGAGACCCAGTACTTC
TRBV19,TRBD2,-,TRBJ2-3,CASSSFSGRSDTQYF,TGTGCCAGTAGTTCATTTAGCGGGAGGTCAGATACGCAGTATTTT
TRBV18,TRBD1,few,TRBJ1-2,CASSPSGPGGGYGYTF,TGTGCCAGCTCACCATCAGGTCCAGGGGGAGGCTATGGCTACACCTTC
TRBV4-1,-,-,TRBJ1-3,CASSPTESGNTIYF,TGCGCCAGCAGCCCTACAGAATCTGGAAACACCATATATTTT
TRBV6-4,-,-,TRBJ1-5,CASSAPPGRADPNQPQHF,TGTGCCAGCAGTGCCCCTCCCGGTCGAGCGGACCCAAATCAGCCCCAGCATTTT
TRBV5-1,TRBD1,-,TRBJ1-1,CASSLAFSTGGTEAFF,TGCGCCAGCAGTCTGGCCTTCTCCACAGGGGGCACTGAAGCTTTCTTT